This entry features one TCR beta chain sequence. Its antigen is unidentified. Measured with immunoSEQ multiplex PCR; TCRdb has only the in-frame clones, and not every one. Of approximately 210,000 clones listed, roughly 92% are singletons. The sample originates from a study of T cell responses to AZD1222 COVID-19 vaccine. The CDR3 totals 13 residues. V was cut by 0 bases and J by 2 bases, with 3 bases left in between. Study findings and constraints: Only five to seven individuals given AZD1222 were seropositive at baseline. Clonal diversity may have been underestimated, and the donors were mostly white British, with more females than males.

Pooled together were second doses at about 4 or about 12 weeks. This TCR was sampled from an adult who received the AZD1222 COVID-19 vaccine. Here the sequenced sample was peripheral blood, taken 28 days after the second AZD1222 dose. V usage is TRBV12-3 or TRBV12-4 and J usage is TRBJ2-3, with D unclear. The DNA for the CDR3 is TGTGCCAGCAGTTTAGCGATCACAGATACGCAGTATTTT. It codes for CASSLAITDTQYF.